This TCR beta chain derives from a study of breast tumors, draining lymph nodes, adjacent tissues (dated by TCRdb to between 2015 and 2016). Some background on the complete study: TCR beta repertoires were compared across tumor, adjacent nontumor tissue and axillary lymph nodes obtained from breast cancer patients. The study aimed to assess the relationships and possible T-cell exchange between tumor, surrounding tissue and draining lymph node repertoires in human breast cancer. Study-level results and caveats: Tumor and nontumor tissue repertoires were significantly more similar in luminal-like than in basal-like breast cancer. Tumor T-cell repertoires showed less diversity than lymph node repertoires and more diversity than nontumor tissue repertoires, and tumor T-cell repertoires showed preferential V and J gene usage. The conclusion that tumor T cells originate in lymph nodes was framed as consistent with a hypothesis rather than directly demonstrated. A scenario in which most tumor T cells derive from the lymph node and then expand within tumor tissue was judged to be consistent with the data.

This clonotype was picked up many times. Its antigen is unknown. Base qualities are not at hand, and no much larger clone is one base apart. The CDR3 starts with the cysteine, ends with the phenylalanine, and has 14 residues. Just CDR3 DNA is preserved here, 42 bases in frame from base 1. CDR1 and CDR2, looked up from the germline V gene (reference sequence), are MNHEY and SMNVEV. V is clipped by 5 bases and J by 4 bases, and the sequence between their germline boundaries is 12 bases long. The instrument was an Illumina HiSeq 2000. Multiplex PCR amplification was used to build the TCR beta chain libraries. The amplified TCR beta chain products were analyzed by high-throughput sequencing. Clones were called with MiXCR by TCRdb after fastp trimmed the public reads at Q25, and only in-frame beta chains were retained. Each CDR3 protein gets just one entry, which takes the most common genes and DNA from the rows behind it. Within this sample are roughly 11,000 distinct CDR3 sequences, with roughly 35% of them counted one time only. The ten biggest clones cover roughly 14% of the sample.

The TCR was taken from a female donor with breast cancer. Some clones in this sample may be carry-over from other donors' samples. Recombination joined TRBV27 with TRBJ2-1; a confident D gene designation cannot be given. Sequencing was performed on breast tumor tissue. CDR3 sequence: CASSLSPRYNEQFF. The nucleotide sequence reads as follows: TGTGCCAGCAGTCTGAGCCCGAGGTACAATGAGCAGTTCTTC.